This passage covers 20 T cell receptor beta chains from one sample sequenced in a study of blood T cell repertoires in COVID-19. The data were produced by immunoSEQ multiplex PCR, yet TCRdb's version contains in-frame clones alone and is incomplete. In the table there are 300,000 to 400,000 clones, 89% of which are singletons. The sample was PBMCs or T cells enriched from blood (not recorded which). The receptors derive from a man between 60 and 70 years old who had recovered from COVID-19.

The chain employs TRBV14 and TRBJ1-1; D perhaps matches TRBD1 (6 bases). Germline V gives CDR1 SGHDN, CDR2 FVKESK. Trimming pared 4 bases from V and 1 base from J, leaving 10 bases between. This CDR3 comprises 14 residues. The CDR3 DNA follows: TGTGCCAGCAGCCTTATACAGGGGAACACTGAAGCTTTCTTT. Its translation: CASSLIQGNTEAFF.

This clone was observed once. V and J are TRBV19 and TRBJ2-5, with D possibly being TRBD2 (5 bases). This CDR3 is 16 amino acids long. CDR1 LNHDA and CDR2 SQIVND come from the germline V gene (reference sequence). V dropped 5 bases and J dropped 3 bases, with 19 bases sitting between them. The CDR3 DNA sequence: TGTGCCAGTAGTGGGATTCCGGGGTTATGGGAAGAGACCCAGTACTTC. Its protein product is CASSGIPGLWEETQYF.

This chain connects TRBV6-5 to TRBJ1-1, with a weak D call TRBD1 (5 bases). V lost 5 bases, J lost 7 bases, and 17 bases lay in between. The CDR3 length is 14 residues. The germline CDR1 and CDR2 sequences are MNHEY and SVGAGI. Here the CDR3 DNA reads TGTGCCAGCAGTCAAATTAACAGGTACAATGAAGCTTTCTTT. Translation gives CASSQINRYNEAFF.

The V and J genes are TRBV7-9 and TRBJ1-2; D is perhaps TRBD1 (5 bases). This CDR3 spans 13 amino acids. V lost 3 bases and J lost 8, with 13 bases in between. Germline assignment: CDR1 SEHNR and CDR2 FQNEAQ (reference sequence). CDR3 DNA: TGTGCCAGCAGCTTCGCCAGGGCAGAGGGCTACACCTTC. Translation: CASSFARAEGYTF.

This chain connects TRBV6-5 to TRBJ2-2; 10 bases fit TRBD1. CDR1 MNHEY and CDR2 SVGAGI come from the germline V gene. With 6 bases clipped from V and 7 bases from J, the junction kept 8 bases outside the gene matches. The CDR3 spans 15 residues. CDR3 loop: CASSRDRGNGGELFF. CDR3 DNA sequence: TGTGCCAGCAGCCGGGACAGGGGTAATGGCGGGGAGCTGTTTTTT.

The genes are TRBV27 and TRBJ2-7; TRBD2 agrees at 7 bases. V lost 0 bases, J lost 3 bases, and 2 bases stayed unmatched. Germline lookup yields CDR1 MNHEY and CDR2 SMNVEV (reference sequence). CDR3 size: 14 residues. The CDR3 reads CASSLSGGIYEQYF. The CDR3 DNA reads as TGTGCCAGCAGTTTATCGGGGGGGATCTACGAGCAGTACTTC.

The chain carries TRBV19 and TRBJ2-5; 8 bases are shared with TRBD1. With V trimmed by 4 bases and J by 3 bases, 7 bases remained unmatched. The germline CDR1 and CDR2 sequences are LNHDA and SQIVND (reference sequence). There are 15 residues in the CDR3. This chain's CDR3 is CASSTTQGGKETQYF. The DNA for the CDR3 is TGTGCCAGTAGTACTACACAGGGGGGAAAAGAGACCCAGTACTTC.

A single count supports this clone. V is TRBV13 and J is TRBJ1-5; D is unclear. The germline V and J ends were trimmed by 5 bases and 0 bases, with 8 bases remaining between them. The CDR3 runs to 14 residues. The germline V gene encodes CDR1 PRHDT and CDR2 FYEKMQ (reference sequence). CDR3 amino acids: CASSRRDSNQPQHF. The CDR3 DNA is TGTGCCAGCAGCCGCCGAGATAGCAATCAGCCCCAGCATTTT.

This clone was seen only a few times. The V and J genes are TRBV3-1 (or the pseudogene TRBV3-2) and TRBJ2-2, with 9 nucleotides matching TRBD1. Germline V gene data show CDR1 as LGHDT and CDR2 as YNNKEL (reference sequence). This CDR3 is 16 amino acids long. The V and J ends lost 4 bases and 2 bases, in that order; junction bases with no gene match: 5. For the CDR3, the DNA is TGTGCCAGCAGCCTACAGGGGGCGGTAAACACCGGGGAGCTGTTTTTT. It encodes CASSLQGAVNTGELFF.

This clone came up a few times. The chain couples TRBV7-2 to TRBJ1-1; 8 positions agree with TRBD1. Per the germline V gene, CDR1 is SGHTA and CDR2 is FQGNSA. V gave up 3 bases and J gave up 7 bases; unmatched junction bases: 4. This CDR3 contains 13 residues. CDR3 in DNA: TGTGCCAGCAGCTTCCAGGGGGCGAATGAAGCTTTCTTT. Translating gives CASSFQGANEAFF.

This chain joins TRBV25-1 and TRBJ2-1, with a possible D match to TRBD2 (7 bases). Trimming pared 1 base from V and 7 bases from J, leaving 11 bases between. CDR1 MGHDK and CDR2 SYGVNS come from the germline V gene. The CDR3 has 14 residues. The CDR3 bases are TGTGCCAGCAGTGAATGGGGGGGCAGGAATGAGCAGTTCTTC. It specifies CASSEWGGRNEQFF. Complete variable domain (other parts from reference TRBV25-1 and TRBJ2-1): EADIYQTPRYLVIGTGKKITLECSQTMGHDKMYWYQQDPGMELHLIHYSYGVNSTEKGDLSSESTVSRIRTEHFPLTLESARPSHTSQYLCASSEWGGRNEQFFGPGTRLTVL.

This chain uses TRBV19 with TRBJ1-1, with D unclear. CDR1 LNHDA and CDR2 SQIVND come from the germline V gene (reference sequence). The CDR3 spans 12 residues. The V end was cut by 3 bases, the J end by 11 bases, with 13 bases between. The CDR3 region is CASSIFGVEAFF. The DNA of the CDR3 is TGTGCCAGTAGTATCTTCGGGGTTGAGGCTTTCTTT.

The chain uses TRBV24-1 and TRBJ2-1; 7 nucleotides align to TRBD2. CDR3 size: 14 residues. V was pared by 5 bases and J by 3 bases, with 3 bases of the junction left unmatched. CDR1 KGHDR and CDR2 SFDVKD come from the germline V gene. DNA of the CDR3: TGTGCCACCAGTGCGGCTAGCGGCTACAATGAGCAGTTCTTC. Protein product: CATSAASGYNEQFF.

V gene TRBV30 combines with J gene TRBJ1-1, with a possible D match to TRBD1 (5 bases). The CDR3 extends over 12 amino acids. V lost 2 bases to trimming and J lost 4 bases, with 8 bases between them. From germline, CDR1 is GTSNPN and CDR2 SVGIG (reference sequence). The CDR3 region has the DNA TGTGCCTGGAGTCCAGGGTCCACTGAAGCTTTCTTT. Residues: CAWSPGSTEAFF.

This chain joins TRBV24-1 and TRBJ1-5; D unresolved. CDR3 size: 14 residues. The germline CDR1 and CDR2 sequences are KGHDR and SFDVKD. Trimming removed 2 bases at V and 3 bases at J, with 7 bases between. CDR3 residues: CATSDSVPNQPQHF. Here the CDR3 DNA reads TGTGCCACCAGTGATTCAGTTCCCAATCAGCCCCAGCATTTT.

CDR3 nucleotides: TGTGCCAGCTCACCACCGGAGGCAATCATGACAGATACGCAGTATTTT. This sequence encodes CASSPPEAIMTDTQYF. The V gene is TRBV18, the J gene TRBJ2-3; a possible D gene is TRBD2 (5 bases). V dropped 0 bases and J dropped 3 bases, with 13 bases sitting between them. The CDR3 is 16 amino acids. Germline V CDR1 and CDR2: KGHSH, LQKENI.

This clone appeared once. V is TRBV4-3 and J is TRBJ1-2, with 7 bases fitting TRBD1. The CDR3 totals 15 residues. Germline lookup yields CDR1 LGHNA and CDR2 YSLEER. V gave up 0 bases and J gave up 4 bases; unmatched junction bases: 5. The CDR3 reads CASSQDRGTVYGYTF. DNA of the CDR3: TGCGCCAGCAGCCAAGATCGCGGGACAGTCTATGGCTACACCTTC.

The gene calls are TRBV24-1 and TRBJ2-3; 7 bases are a match to TRBD2. J was trimmed by 3 bases and V by 3 bases; bases with no gene match: 8. Germline V gives CDR1 KGHDR, CDR2 SFDVKD. The CDR3 extends over 16 amino acids. In DNA, the CDR3 is TGTGCCACCAGTGATCTGGACGGCGGGAGAACAGATACGCAGTATTTT. Its protein is CATSDLDGGRTDTQYF.

The chain links TRBV2 to TRBJ2-7, with 9 bases identical to TRBD1. The CDR3 contains 11 residues. V shed 1 base, J shed 13 bases, and the junction held 2 bases outside the gene matches. Germline V gives CDR1 SNHLY, CDR2 FYNNEI. CDR3 amino acids: CASSEGDREYF. CDR3 nucleotide sequence: TGTGCCAGCAGTGAAGGGGACAGGGAATACTTC.

This chain joins TRBV19 and TRBJ2-2, with 9 positions matching TRBD1. Per germline, CDR1 LNHDA and CDR2 SQIVND (reference sequence). CDR3 length: 15 residues. V shed 4 bases and J 5 bases; nucleotides not matched to a gene: 5. The CDR3 region has the DNA TGTGCCAGTAGTACCCGACAGGGGGGTACCGGGGAGCTGTTTTTT. It codes for CASSTRQGGTGELFF.